This T cell receptor (beta chain) was retrieved from a study of patients and donors after allogeneic stem cell transplantation. The CDR3 loop spans 16 amino acids. The V and J ends lost 5 bases and 2 bases, in that order; junction bases with no gene match: 6. This clonotype was recorded a few times. A single record per CDR3 protein comes from TCRdb applying MiXCR to the RT-PCR reads. This repertoire shows 800,000 to 1,000,000 distinct CDR3 sequences, more than 15% found once; its top ten account for 5% to 6.5%. The sequence derives from a human donor who was either an allogeneic HSCT recipient or a stem cell or donor lymphocyte infusion donor (not recorded which). It is not recorded whose cells these are; they may come from a transplant donor. The sequenced material came from blood, either unsorted or a sorted T cell fraction (not recorded which). This chain joins TRBV12-3 or TRBV12-4 and TRBJ2-3, with 11 nucleotides matching TRBD2. This chain's CDR3 is CASSPGTSGDTDTQYF. In DNA, the CDR3 is TGTGCCAGCAGTCCCGGGACTAGCGGTGACACAGATACGCAGTATTTT.